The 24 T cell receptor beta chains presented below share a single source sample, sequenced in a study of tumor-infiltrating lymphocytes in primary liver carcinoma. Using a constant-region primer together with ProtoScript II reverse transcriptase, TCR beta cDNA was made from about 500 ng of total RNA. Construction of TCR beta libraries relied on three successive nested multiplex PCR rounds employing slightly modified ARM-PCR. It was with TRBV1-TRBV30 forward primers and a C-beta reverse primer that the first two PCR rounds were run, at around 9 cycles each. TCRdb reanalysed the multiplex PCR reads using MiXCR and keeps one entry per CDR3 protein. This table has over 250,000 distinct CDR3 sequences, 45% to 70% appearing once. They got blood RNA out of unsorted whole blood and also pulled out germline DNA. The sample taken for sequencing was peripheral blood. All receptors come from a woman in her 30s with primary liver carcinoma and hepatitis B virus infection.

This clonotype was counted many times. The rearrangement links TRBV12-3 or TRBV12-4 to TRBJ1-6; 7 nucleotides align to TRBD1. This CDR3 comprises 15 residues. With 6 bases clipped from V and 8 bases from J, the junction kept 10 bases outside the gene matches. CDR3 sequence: CASRMRTGDDSPLHF. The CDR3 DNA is TGTGCCAGCAGAATGAGAACAGGGGACGATTCACCCCTCCACTTT.

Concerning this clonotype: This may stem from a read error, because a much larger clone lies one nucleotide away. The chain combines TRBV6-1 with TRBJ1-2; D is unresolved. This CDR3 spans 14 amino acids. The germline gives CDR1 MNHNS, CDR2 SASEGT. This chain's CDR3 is CASGEGPTDYGYTF. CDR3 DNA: TGTGCCAGCGGTGAAGGCCCGACGGATTATGGCTACACCTTC.

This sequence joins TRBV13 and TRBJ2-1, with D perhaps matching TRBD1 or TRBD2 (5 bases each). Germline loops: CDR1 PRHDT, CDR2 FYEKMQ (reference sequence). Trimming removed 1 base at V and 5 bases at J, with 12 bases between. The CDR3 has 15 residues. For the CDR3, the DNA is TGTGCCAGCAGCTTAGTTGAGGGGTTCAACAATGAGCAGTTCTTC. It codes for CASSLVEGFNNEQFF.

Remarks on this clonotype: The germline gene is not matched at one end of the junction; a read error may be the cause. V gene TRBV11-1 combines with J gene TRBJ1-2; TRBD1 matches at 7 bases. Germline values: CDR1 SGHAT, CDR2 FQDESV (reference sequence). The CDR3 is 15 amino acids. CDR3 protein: CASSHPGQGKGGYAF. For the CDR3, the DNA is TGTGCCAGCAGCCACCCGGGGCAGGGCAAAGGGGGCTACGCCTTC.

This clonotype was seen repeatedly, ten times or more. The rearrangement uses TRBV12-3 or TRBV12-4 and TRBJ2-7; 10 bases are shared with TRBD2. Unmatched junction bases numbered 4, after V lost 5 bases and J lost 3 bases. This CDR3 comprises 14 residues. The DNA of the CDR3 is TGTGCCAGCAGTCCTTCTAGCGGGAGCTACGAGCAGTACTTC. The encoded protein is CASSPSSGSYEQYF.

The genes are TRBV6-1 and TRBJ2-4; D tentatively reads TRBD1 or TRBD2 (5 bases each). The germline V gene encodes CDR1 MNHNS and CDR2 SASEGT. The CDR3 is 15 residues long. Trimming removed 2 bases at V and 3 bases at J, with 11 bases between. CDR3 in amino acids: CASSEYEGFKNIQYF. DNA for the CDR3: TGTGCCAGCAGTGAATATGAGGGGTTCAAAAACATTCAGTACTTC.

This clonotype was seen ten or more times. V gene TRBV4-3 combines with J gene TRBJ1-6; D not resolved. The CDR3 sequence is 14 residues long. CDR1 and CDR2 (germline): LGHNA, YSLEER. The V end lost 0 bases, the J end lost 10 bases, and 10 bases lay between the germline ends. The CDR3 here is CASSQDDRGSPLHF. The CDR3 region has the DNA TGCGCCAGCAGCCAAGACGATCGGGGATCACCCCTCCACTTT.

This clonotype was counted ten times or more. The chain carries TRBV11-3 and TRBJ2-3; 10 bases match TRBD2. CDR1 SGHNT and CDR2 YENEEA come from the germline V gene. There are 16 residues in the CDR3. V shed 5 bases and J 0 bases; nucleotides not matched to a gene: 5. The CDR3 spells CASSTRTSGSTDTQYF. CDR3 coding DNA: TGTGCCAGCAGCACGCGGACTAGCGGTAGCACAGATACGCAGTATTTT.

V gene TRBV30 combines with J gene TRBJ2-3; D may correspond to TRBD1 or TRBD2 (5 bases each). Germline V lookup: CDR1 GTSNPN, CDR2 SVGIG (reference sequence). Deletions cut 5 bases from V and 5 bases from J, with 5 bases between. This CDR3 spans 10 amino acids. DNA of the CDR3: TGTGCCTGGGGGGGAGATACGCAGTATTTT. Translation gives CAWGGDTQYF. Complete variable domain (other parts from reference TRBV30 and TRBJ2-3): SQTIHQWPATLVQPVGSPLSLECTVEGTSNPNLYWYRQAAGRGLQLLFYSVGIGQISSEVPQNLSASRPQDRQFILSSKKLLLSDSGFYLCAWGGDTQYFGPGTRLTVL.

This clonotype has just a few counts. CDR3 region: CAWTPADRENAGYTF. The DNA for the CDR3 is TGTGCCTGGACTCCAGCGGACAGGGAGAACGCTGGCTACACCTTC. This chain connects TRBV30 to TRBJ1-2, with 8 bases fitting TRBD1. This CDR3 contains 15 residues. Trimming cost V 4 bases and J 7 bases; bases outside gene matches: 14. Germline CDR1 is GTSNPN and CDR2 is SVGIG (reference sequence). The variable domain in full, with the rest retrieved from reference TRBV30 and TRBJ1-2, is SQTIHQWPATLVQPVGSPLSLECTVEGTSNPNLYWYRQAAGRGLQLLFYSVGIGQISSEVPQNLSASRPQDRQFILSSKKLLLSDSGFYLCAWTPADRENAGYTFGSGTRLTVV.

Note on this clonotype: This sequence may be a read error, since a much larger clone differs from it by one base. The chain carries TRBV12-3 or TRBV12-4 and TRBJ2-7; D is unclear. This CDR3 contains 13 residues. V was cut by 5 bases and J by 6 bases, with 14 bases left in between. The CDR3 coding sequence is TGTGCCAGCAGTCCAAATCGGCCCTGCGAGCAGTACTTC. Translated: CASSPNRPCEQYF.

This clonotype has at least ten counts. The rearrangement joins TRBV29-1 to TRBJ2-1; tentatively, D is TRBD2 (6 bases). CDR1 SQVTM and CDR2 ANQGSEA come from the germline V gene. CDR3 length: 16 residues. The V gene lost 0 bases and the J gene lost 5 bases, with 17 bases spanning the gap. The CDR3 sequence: CSVEDRRAGLHNEQFF. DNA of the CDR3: TGCAGCGTTGAAGATCGCCGGGCGGGGCTACACAATGAGCAGTTCTTC.

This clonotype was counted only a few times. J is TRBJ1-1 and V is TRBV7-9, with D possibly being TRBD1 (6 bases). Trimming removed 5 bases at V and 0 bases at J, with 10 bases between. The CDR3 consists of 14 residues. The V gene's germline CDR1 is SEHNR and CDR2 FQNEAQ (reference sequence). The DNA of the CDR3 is TGTGCCAGCAGCCCGGAGGGGGTGAACACTGAAGCTTTCTTT. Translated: CASSPEGVNTEAFF. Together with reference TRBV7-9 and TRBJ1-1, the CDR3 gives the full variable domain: DTGVSQNPRHKITKRGQNVTFRCDPISEHNRLYWYRQTLGQGPEFLTYFQNEAQLEKSRLLSDRFSAERPKGSFSTLEIQRTEQGDSAMYLCASSPEGVNTEAFFGQGTRLTVV.

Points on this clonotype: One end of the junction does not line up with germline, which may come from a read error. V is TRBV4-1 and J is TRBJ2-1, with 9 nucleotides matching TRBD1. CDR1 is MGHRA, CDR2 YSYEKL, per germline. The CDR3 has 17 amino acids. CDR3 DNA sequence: TGCGCCAGCAGCCAAGGAACAGGGGGCGAATACTACAATGAGCGGTTCTTC. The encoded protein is CASSQGTGGEYYNERFF.

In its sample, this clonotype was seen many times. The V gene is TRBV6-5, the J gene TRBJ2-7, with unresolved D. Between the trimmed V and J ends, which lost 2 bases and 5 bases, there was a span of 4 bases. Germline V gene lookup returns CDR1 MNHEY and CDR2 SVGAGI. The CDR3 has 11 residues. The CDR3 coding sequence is TGTGCCAGCAGTTACGGCCACGAGCAGTACTTC. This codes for CASSYGHEQYF.

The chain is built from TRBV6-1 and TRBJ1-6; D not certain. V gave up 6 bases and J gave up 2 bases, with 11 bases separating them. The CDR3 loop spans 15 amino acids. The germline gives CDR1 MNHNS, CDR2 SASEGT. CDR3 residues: CASSSKLAYNSPLHF. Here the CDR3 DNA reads TGTGCCAGCAGCTCAAAGTTGGCCTATAATTCACCCCTCCACTTT.

This CDR3 reads CASSLVGTGVAGDTEAFF. As DNA, the CDR3 is TGTGCCAGCAGCTTAGTAGGAACGGGAGTTGCTGGGGACACTGAAGCTTTCTTT. The chain couples TRBV7-9 to TRBJ1-1; D unresolved. Trimming took 1 base from V and 3 from J, leaving 21 bases between them. Per the germline V gene, CDR1 is SEHNR and CDR2 is FQNEAQ (reference sequence). The CDR3 is made up of 18 amino acids.

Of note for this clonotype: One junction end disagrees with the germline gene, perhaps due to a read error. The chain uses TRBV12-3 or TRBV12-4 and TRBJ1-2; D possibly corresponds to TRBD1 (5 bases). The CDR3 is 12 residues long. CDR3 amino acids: CASNLGQGGYTF. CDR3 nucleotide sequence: TGTGCCAGCAATTTAGGCCAGGGAGGCTACACCTTC.

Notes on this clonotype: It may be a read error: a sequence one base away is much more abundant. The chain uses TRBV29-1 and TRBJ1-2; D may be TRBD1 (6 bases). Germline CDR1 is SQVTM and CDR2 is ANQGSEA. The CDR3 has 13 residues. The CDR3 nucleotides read TGCAGAGTTGAAGAGGGGGTTAACCCGGGCTACACCTTC. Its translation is CRVEEGVNPGYTF.

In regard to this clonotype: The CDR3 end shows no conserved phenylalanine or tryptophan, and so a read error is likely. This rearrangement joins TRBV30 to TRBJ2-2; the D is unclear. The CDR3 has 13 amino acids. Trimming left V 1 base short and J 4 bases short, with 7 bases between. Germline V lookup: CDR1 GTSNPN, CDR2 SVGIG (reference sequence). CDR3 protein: CAWSGQLTGELFS. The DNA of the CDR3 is TGTGCCTGGAGTGGGCAGCTCACCGGGGAGCTGTTTTCT.

The CDR3 coding sequence is TGTGCCAGCAGCCCCACGACAGGGGGCACTGAAGCTTTCTTT. Protein product: CASSPTTGGTEAFF. The chain has TRBV7-9 and TRBJ1-1; TRBD1 matches 9 bases. Germline-derived CDR1 and CDR2 are SEHNR and FQNEAQ (reference sequence). The trim removed 5 bases at V and 4 bases at J, leaving 5 bases unmatched. The CDR3 spans 14 residues.

CDR3 nucleotides: TGTGCCAGCAGTTACAGCAAGGTAGGGGAGCAGTTCTTC. Translating it yields CASSYSKVGEQFF. The rearrangement uses TRBV6-5 and TRBJ2-1, with D unclear. Germline CDR1 MNHEY, CDR2 SVGAGI. V lost 2 bases and J lost 10, with 12 bases in between. The CDR3 runs 13 residues.

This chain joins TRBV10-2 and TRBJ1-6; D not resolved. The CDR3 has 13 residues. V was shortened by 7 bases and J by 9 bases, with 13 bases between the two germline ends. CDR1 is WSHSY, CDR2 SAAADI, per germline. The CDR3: CASKLPDGSPLHF. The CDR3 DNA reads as TGCGCCAGCAAACTCCCCGACGGTTCACCCCTCCACTTT.

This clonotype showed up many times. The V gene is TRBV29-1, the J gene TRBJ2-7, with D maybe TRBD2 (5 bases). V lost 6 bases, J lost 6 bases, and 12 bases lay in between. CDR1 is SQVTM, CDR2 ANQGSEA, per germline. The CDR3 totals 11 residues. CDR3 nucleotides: TGCAGCGTCGGGATAAGCGGCGAGCAGTACTTC. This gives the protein CSVGISGEQYF.